This TCR beta chain was captured by sequencing in a study of blood T cell repertoires in COVID-19 (TCRdb year 2020). General notes on the study: Samples covering the acute and convalescent phases of COVID-19 were provided by collaborators in the United States, Italy and Spain. Deeply sampled blood TCRbeta repertoires from subjects exposed to, actively infected with, or recovered from COVID-19 were included in the dataset. The sample metadata nearly always contained a de-identified subject ID, COVID-19 status, age in years and sex. Where available, HLA class I and class II types were taken from metadata supplied by the sample provider and were not determined by assay-based typing. The prospective study material was composed of cDNA or gDNA derived from T cells, B-cell-depleted T cells, or PBMCs. The samples were drawn from the first 160 participants of the ongoing ImmuneRACE study and from 950 to 1,500 subjects provided by 6 global collaborators. The repertoires were made available in a free public database intended to serve as a resource for research on the immune response to SARS-CoV-2. Beyond this particular receptor, the publication reports: How much clinical and demographic metadata was included differed by source and by participant, and the metadata was provided uncurated.

Each collaborating institution followed its own protocols to collect whole blood in K2EDTA tubes. For TCRbeta analysis, collaborator samples were shipped as frozen whole blood, as isolated PBMCs, or as DNA extracted from either sample type. TCRbeta CDR3 regions were amplified from genomic DNA by means of the immunoSEQ Assay, a bias-controlled multiplex PCR. Concerning the study's data processing: Nucleated cell counts per sample were estimated from amplification of reference gene primers within the assay. To quantify the absolute abundance of each unique TCRbeta CDR3 rearrangement, sequence reads were collapsed and filtered. For each sample, productive Simpson clonality was calculated as the square root of Simpson's diversity index over productive rearrangements. In TCRdb, the immuneACCESS table is reduced to in-frame sequences with V and J assigned. These tables do not hold every clone; where another copy was compared, an unresolved V gene accounts for under half, and the others remain unexplained. V, J and clone size are taken as reported in that table, and D and trimming were inferred from the DNA itself. Recorded for this sample are some 150,000 clones; about 90% of them occurred a single time. Approximately 11% of the sample goes to the ten largest clones.

A remark on this clone: The clone's antigen remains unknown. No much larger clonotype is one base removed from it; base qualities were not supplied.

The CDR3 contains 14 residues, cysteine and phenylalanine counted. The CDR3 DNA has 42 bases and is translated from base 1. The V end loses 3 bases and the J end loses 4 bases, and a stretch of 7 bases separates them. Reading the germline V gene gives CDR1 SGHTA and CDR2 FQGNSA. Specimen: peripheral blood. The chain employs TRBV7-2 and TRBJ1-6; the D gene lacks a confident call. This receptor was obtained from a woman aged 80 or over with acute or convalescent COVID-19. The nucleotide sequence is given as TGTGCCAGCAGCTTGACAAGATATAATTCACCCCTCCACTTT. It translates to CASSLTRYNSPLHF. The full variable domain, completed from the reference TRBV7-2 and TRBJ1-6 proteins outside the CDR3, reads GAGVSQSPSNKVTEKGKDVELRCDPISGHTALYWYRQSLGQGLEFLIYFQGNSAPDKSGLPSDRFSAERTGGSVSTLTIQRTQQEDSAVYLCASSLTRYNSPLHFGNGTRLTVT.